This T cell receptor (beta chain) derives from a study of CD8 T cells in Susac syndrome. Sequencing of TCR beta covered CD8+ and CD4+ T cells obtained from blood. This clonotype was detected only once. The authors reverse transcribed roughly 0.5 to 1 ug RNA with random hexamers. MiXCR, applied by TCRdb to the immunoSEQ multiplex PCR reads, yields one record per CDR3 protein. Here the sample spans fewer than 200,000 distinct CDR3 sequences, about 95% being singletons. The CDR3 length is 14 residues. The V end was cut by 1 base, the J end by 4 bases, with 11 bases between. Germline CDR1 and CDR2: SGHRS and YFSETQ.

The sample taken for sequencing was CD8+ T cells from PBMCs. The TCR comes from a human donor with multiple sclerosis. J is TRBJ1-1 and V is TRBV5-1; no clear D gene. This chain's CDR3 is CASSLRGFGTEAFF. CDR3 nucleotide sequence: TGCGCCAGCAGCTTGCGGGGTTTTGGCACTGAAGCTTTCTTT.